This record concerns one TCR beta chain sequence. Its antigen is still unknown. Base qualities are not recorded, but no much larger clone differs from it by a single base. The immunoSEQ Assay, a bias-controlled multiplex PCR, was used to amplify TCRbeta CDR3 regions from genomic DNA. Per the authors' processing: The number of nucleated cells in each sample was estimated from the amplification of reference gene primers within the assay. To quantify the absolute abundance of each unique TCRbeta CDR3 rearrangement, sequence reads were collapsed and filtered. For each sample, productive Simpson clonality was calculated as the square root of Simpson's diversity index over productive rearrangements. TCRdb carries this immuneACCESS record with in-frame sequences only. Its versions omit some clonotypes, under half of them owing to an unresolved V gene in the studies checked, with the rest unexplained. V, J and clone size reflect that table, while D and trimming were determined from the DNA. The sample yields fewer than 200,000 clones; less than 90% were counted once. The biggest ten clones account for 4.4% of the sample.

CDR1 and CDR2 were assigned from the germline V gene (reference sequence) as PRHDT and FYEKMQ. The CDR3 measures 14 amino acids from cysteine to phenylalanine. The entry retains the CDR3 DNA only, 42 bases that are in frame from base 1. Deletion took 5 bases off V and 5 bases off J, with a span of 14 bases between the germline ends. The entry originates in a study of blood T cell repertoires in COVID-19 (dated by TCRdb to the early 2020s). Turning to the overall study: Samples from collaborators originated in the United States, Italy and Spain and spanned both the acute and convalescent phases of COVID-19. Nearly every sample came with metadata listing a de-identified subject ID, COVID-19 status, age in years and sex. The repertoires were made available in a free public database intended to serve as a resource for research on the immune response to SARS-CoV-2. The samples were drawn from two sources: the first 160 participants of the ongoing ImmuneRACE study, and 1,200 or so subjects contributed by 6 global collaborators. The dataset comprised deeply sampled blood TCRbeta repertoires from subjects exposed to, actively infected with, or recovered from COVID-19. The prospective study material was composed of cDNA or gDNA derived from T cells, B-cell-depleted T cells, or PBMCs. Where HLA class I and class II types were available, the types were taken from metadata supplied by the sample provider, not from assay-based typing. Points the paper makes about the study in general: Clinical and demographic metadata were provided uncurated, with the amount varying by source and participant.

Enrolling through a virtual design, the prospective study's participants ranged in age from about 18 to 89 years and lived across roughly 23 United States geographic areas. In the prospective study, cohorts were assigned on the basis of participant-reported clinical history obtained from a screening survey and a study questionnaire. ImmuneRACE Cohort 3 recovered participants were defined by two consecutive negative NP/OP PCR tests, healthcare professional clearance, or symptom resolution. In the prospective study, mobile phlebotomists collected whole blood, serum and a nasopharyngeal or oropharyngeal swab from each participant. Over a roughly two-month period, participants in the prospective study had the option of providing additional blood draws and questionnaires. Before DNA extraction, prospective study blood samples were shipped either frozen or at room temperature.

The chain is assembled from TRBV13 and TRBJ2-3; the D gene is perhaps TRBD2, on 6 matching bases. This receptor was obtained from a woman between 50 and 59 years old who had recovered from COVID-19. The sample taken for sequencing was PBMCs or T cells enriched from blood (not recorded which). The CDR3 region has the sequence CASSAGSMGDTQYF. The nucleotides are TGTGCCAGCAGCGCGGGAAGCATGGGAGATACGCAGTATTTT.